These 26 T cell receptor beta chains came from one sample sequenced in a study of CD8 T cells in ankylosing spondylitis. TCRdb processed the 5' RACE reads anew with MiXCR; each CDR3 protein has one entry. The table records 100,000 to 150,000 distinct CDR3 sequences, about 6.4% of them present only once. The sample was blood, either unsorted or a sorted T cell fraction (not recorded which). These TCRs come from a male donor with ankylosing spondylitis or in good health (not recorded which).

This clonotype was observed at least ten times. This chain links TRBV5-1 with TRBJ1-2; maybe TRBD1 (5 bases). Germline V lookup: CDR1 SGHRS, CDR2 YFSETQ. The CDR3 contains 13 residues. V was trimmed by 0 bases and J by 6 bases, leaving 9 bases between them. CDR3 in amino acids: CASSLAGTNGYTF. CDR3 bases: TGCGCCAGCAGCTTGGCAGGGACGAATGGCTACACCTTC.

This clonotype was seen ten or more times. This rearrangement joins TRBV14 to TRBJ2-3; no firm D call. V was clipped by 4 bases and J by 1 base, with 12 bases between them. This CDR3 comprises 15 residues. Germline V gene data show CDR1 as SGHDN and CDR2 as FVKESK. CDR3 sequence: CASSPYRTRTDTQYF. The CDR3, as DNA: TGTGCCAGCAGCCCATACCGTACCCGCACAGATACGCAGTATTTT.

The chain joins TRBV12-3 or TRBV12-4 to TRBJ1-5, with 7 bases aligning to TRBD1. The CDR3 spans 15 residues. V lost 6 bases and J lost 6; bases outside the gene matches: 11. CDR3 sequence reads: CASRPTGLVGQPQHF. In DNA form, the CDR3 reads TGTGCCAGCAGACCGACAGGGTTGGTAGGTCAGCCCCAGCATTTT.

This clonotype has at least ten counts. This chain joins TRBV5-1 and TRBJ2-5; D remains unclear. Trimming removed 6 bases at V and 3 bases at J, with 9 bases between. This CDR3 is 12 amino acids long. Germline V CDR1 and CDR2: SGHRS, YFSETQ. The CDR3 spells CASNDSKETQYF. The CDR3 nucleotides read TGCGCCAGCAACGACTCCAAAGAGACCCAGTACTTC. The full variable domain, its missing parts supplied by reference TRBV5-1 and TRBJ2-5, is KAGVTQTPRYLIKTRGQQVTLSCSPISGHRSVSWYQQTPGQGLQFLFEYFSETQRNKGNFPGRFSGRQFSNSRSEMNVSTLELGDSALYLCASNDSKETQYFGPGTRLLVL.

This clonotype was seen at least ten times. V usage is TRBV12-3 or TRBV12-4 and J usage is TRBJ2-1; D remains ambiguous. V was shortened by 4 bases and J by 5 bases, with 9 bases between the two germline ends. The CDR3 contains 13 residues. The CDR3 DNA reads as TGTGCCAGCAGTTACGGGCAGCACAATGAGCAGTTCTTC. The encoded protein is CASSYGQHNEQFF.

Many counts were recorded for this clonotype. The chain joins TRBV5-5 to TRBJ2-1; possibly TRBD2 for D (5 bases). Looked up from germline, CDR1 is SGHKS and CDR2 is YYEKEE (reference sequence). Trimming cost V 0 bases and J 4 bases, with 11 bases left between them. The CDR3 consists of 15 residues. The CDR3 sequence is CASSLGAGEYNEQFF. As DNA, the CDR3 is TGTGCCAGCAGCTTGGGGGCTGGGGAGTACAATGAGCAGTTCTTC.

This clonotype was counted many times. The chain carries TRBV7-3 and TRBJ1-6; the match to TRBD1 covers 10 bases. CDR3 size: 17 residues. V lost 5 bases, J lost 4 bases, and 8 bases stayed unmatched. Germline values: CDR1 SGHTA, CDR2 FQGTGA. CDR3 sequence: CASSPPRTGGYNSPLHF. Written as DNA, the CDR3 is TGTGCCAGCAGCCCACCTCGGACAGGGGGTTATAATTCACCCCTCCACTTT.

This clonotype was seen at least ten times. The chain uses TRBV18 and TRBJ1-6; tentatively, D is TRBD1 (6 bases). V lost 2 bases, J lost 1 base, and 15 bases lay in between. Germline CDR1 KGHSH, CDR2 LQKENI. The CDR3 length is 18 residues. This chain's CDR3 is CASSPDQSDRSYNSPLHF. CDR3 in DNA: TGTGCCAGCTCACCAGATCAATCGGACAGATCCTATAATTCACCCCTCCACTTT.

This clonotype has at least ten counts. The chain employs TRBV20-1 and TRBJ2-1; 9 positions agree with TRBD1. V was clipped by 0 bases and J by 1 base; unmatched bases: 19. This CDR3 is built from 21 residues. CDR1 is DFQATT and CDR2 is SNEGSKA in the germline V gene (reference sequence). CDR3 nucleotide sequence: TGCAGTGCTAGAGATCTCCGACCGGGACAGGGAGCGGTAAGGTCCTACAATGAGCAGTTCTTC. Amino acids: CSARDLRPGQGAVRSYNEQFF.

This clonotype was counted ten times or more. The chain is built from TRBV20-1 and TRBJ2-3; 7 nucleotides match TRBD2. Germline values: CDR1 DFQATT, CDR2 SNEGSKA (reference sequence). Losses at the gene ends were 4 bases for V and 2 bases for J; bases not matched to a gene: 12. This CDR3 is built from 16 residues. The CDR3 DNA sequence: TGCAGTGCTACGGAATCTAGCGGTACAATCACAGATACGCAGTATTTT. Amino acid sequence: CSATESSGTITDTQYF.

The rearrangement links TRBV5-8 to TRBJ1-5; 8 nucleotides agree with TRBD1. The CDR3 runs 16 residues. The germline V gene has CDR1 SGHTS and CDR2 YDEGEE. Germline trimming cut 3 bases from V and 2 bases from J; bases unmatched to any gene: 7. The CDR3 here is CASSYNRGVGNQPQHF. DNA of the CDR3: TGTGCCAGCAGCTATAACAGGGGGGTAGGCAATCAGCCCCAGCATTTT.

This clonotype occurred many times. The CDR3 DNA reads TGTGCCATCAGGGTCACATCCATAAGGGATGAGCAGTTCTTC. As protein: CAIRVTSIRDEQFF. The chain uses TRBV10-3 and TRBJ2-1; no definite D call. The CDR3 is 14 residues long. Germline V lookup: CDR1 ENHRY, CDR2 SYGVKD. The V and J ends lost 6 bases and 8 bases respectively, with 17 bases between them.

This clonotype was counted many times. The rearrangement uses TRBV11-3 and TRBJ2-3; no clear D. Germline V gene data show CDR1 as SGHNT and CDR2 as YENEEA. The CDR3 consists of 13 residues. V gave up 2 bases and J gave up 4 bases, with 7 bases separating them. The CDR3 spells CASSLFAADTQYF. Written as DNA, the CDR3 is TGTGCCAGCAGCTTATTTGCAGCAGATACGCAGTATTTT. Together with reference TRBV11-3 and TRBJ2-3, the CDR3 gives the full variable domain: EAGVVQSPRYKIIEKKQPVAFWCNPISGHNTLYWYLQNLGQGPELLIRYENEEAVDDSQLPKDRFSAERLKGVDSTLKIQPAELGDSAVYLCASSLFAADTQYFGPGTRLTVL.

This clonotype appeared many times. The rearrangement uses TRBV6-5 and TRBJ1-1, with D unresolved. Germline V lookup: CDR1 MNHEY, CDR2 SVGAGI. V lost 0 bases and J lost 8, with 10 bases in between. This CDR3 region has 13 residues. CDR3 sequence (DNA): TGTGCCAGCAGTTACTCGGAGGGCTCGGAAGCTTTCTTT. Amino acid sequence: CASSYSEGSEAFF.

This clonotype was counted once. The chain has TRBV29-1 and TRBJ2-1; a weak D match, TRBD1 (5 bases). CDR1 is SQVTM, CDR2 ANQGSEA, per germline. The CDR3 extends over 13 amino acids. V was cut by 3 bases and J by 9 bases, with 15 bases left in between. Here the CDR3 reads CSVDRGGGGEQFF. CDR3 in DNA: TGCAGCGTTGATAGGGGTGGTGGTGGTGAGCAGTTCTTC.

The sample holds many counts of this clonotype. V and J are TRBV5-1 and TRBJ1-5; D is possibly TRBD1 (5 bases). Germline V CDR1 and CDR2: SGHRS, YFSETQ. V shed 0 bases and J shed 2 bases, with 9 bases lying between them. There are 15 residues in the CDR3. The CDR3 region is CASSLESGRNQPQHF. CDR3 DNA: TGCGCCAGCAGCTTGGAATCGGGGCGCAATCAGCCCCAGCATTTT.

This clonotype was seen at least ten times. The chain recombines TRBV29-1 with TRBJ2-5; a possible D gene is TRBD2 (6 bases). The CDR3 loop spans 12 amino acids. CDR1 is SQVTM, CDR2 ANQGSEA, per germline. Between the trimmed V and J ends, which lost 7 bases and 1 base, there was a span of 10 bases. This CDR3 is CSAVAAQETQYF. CDR3 DNA sequence: TGCAGCGCCGTAGCGGCCCAAGAGACCCAGTACTTC.

This clonotype was counted many times. The rearrangement uses TRBV2 and TRBJ2-1; TRBD2 aligns across 10 bases. J lost 7 bases, V lost 6 bases, and 9 bases had no gene match. CDR1 is SNHLY, CDR2 FYNNEI, per germline. The CDR3 length is 15 residues. In nucleotides, the CDR3 is TGTGCCAGCAGCCCACCGGGACTAGCGAGGAATGAGCAGTTCTTC. Protein product: CASSPPGLARNEQFF. The complete variable domain, with remaining parts taken from reference TRBV2 and TRBJ2-1, reads EPEVTQTPSHQVTQMGQEVILRCVPISNHLYFYWYRQILGQKVEFLVSFYNNEISEKSEIFDDQFSVERPDGSNFTLKIRSTKLEDSAMYFCASSPPGLARNEQFFGPGTRLTVL.

This clonotype has ten or more counts. The junction does not match germline at one end; this may be a read error. J is TRBJ2-7 and V is TRBV6-5; weak D call: TRBD2 (7 bases). Germline V lookup: CDR1 MNHEY, CDR2 SVGAGI. This CDR3 comprises 16 residues. CDR3 amino acids: CASSHSGAGALYEQYF. CDR3 nucleotide sequence: TGTGCCAGCAGTCACTCAGGGGCGGGGGCCCTCTACGAGCAGTACTTC.

Ten or more counts support this clonotype. Written as DNA, the CDR3 is TGTGCCAGCAGCCAAGAAGCGGCCAGCATAGCGGGAGCGCCCGAGCAGTACTTC. It is translated as CASSQEAASIAGAPEQYF. The rearrangement joins TRBV3-1 to TRBJ2-7, with 9 bases matching TRBD2. V shed 0 bases, J shed 6 bases, and the junction held 15 bases outside the gene matches. CDR1 LGHDT and CDR2 YNNKEL come from the germline V gene (reference sequence). The CDR3 has 18 residues.

This clonotype appeared many times. The V gene is TRBV5-1, the J gene TRBJ1-4, with 7 bases that match TRBD1. The V gene end was trimmed by 5 bases and the J gene end by 8 bases; junction bases not matched to a gene: 12. CDR1 SGHRS and CDR2 YFSETQ come from the germline V gene. CDR3 length: 15 amino acids. The CDR3 reads CASRRTGQLKEKLFF. Here the CDR3 DNA reads TGCGCCAGCAGGAGGACGGGACAGTTAAAGGAAAAACTGTTTTTT.

This clonotype appeared many times. V and J are TRBV6-2 or TRBV6-3 and TRBJ2-2, with 9 bases lining up with TRBD1. Trimming took 5 bases from V and 7 from J; bases not matched to a gene: 2. The germline V gene encodes CDR1 MNHEY and CDR2 SVGEGT. The CDR3 is made up of 13 amino acids. CDR3 protein: CASSRTGVGELFF. In DNA, the CDR3 is TGTGCCAGCAGTCGGACAGGGGTCGGGGAGCTGTTTTTT.

Comment on this clonotype: A much larger clone differs by one base, so this may be a read error. The rearrangement joins TRBV6-2 or TRBV6-3 to TRBJ2-5; D unresolved. Germline loops: CDR1 MNHEY, CDR2 SVGEGT. This CDR3 region has 10 residues. The CDR3 loop is CASGQEAQYF. The CDR3 nucleotides read TGTGCCAGCGGCCAAGAGGCCCAGTACTTC.

This clonotype occurred many times. The CDR3 sequence: CASQPGQNLPTNEKLFF. The CDR3 DNA sequence: TGTGCCAGCCAACCGGGACAGAATTTGCCCACTAATGAAAAACTGTTTTTT. V is TRBV11-1 and J is TRBJ1-4; 7 bases align to TRBD1. After removal of 8 bases from V and 2 bases from J, the junction contained 14 bases not matched to a gene. Looked up from germline, CDR1 is SGHAT and CDR2 is FQDESV (reference sequence). The CDR3 length is 17 residues.

This clonotype was detected ten times or more. J is TRBJ2-7 and V is TRBV20-1; 9 bases match TRBD1. The V gene end was trimmed by 6 bases and the J gene end by 2 bases; junction bases not matched to a gene: 8. The CDR3 is 14 amino acids. Germline CDR1 reads DFQATT; CDR2 reads SNEGSKA (reference sequence). The CDR3 sequence: CSAADRGSPYEQYF. The CDR3 DNA sequence: TGCAGTGCCGCCGACAGGGGGTCCCCCTACGAGCAGTACTTC.

This chain joins TRBV7-2 and TRBJ2-1; 14 positions agree with TRBD2. J lost 9 bases, V lost 5 bases, and 9 bases had no gene match. The CDR3 has 16 residues. From germline, CDR1 is SGHTA and CDR2 FQGNSA. The CDR3 is CASSPGTSGSVFEQFF. Here the CDR3 DNA reads TGTGCCAGCAGCCCCGGGACTAGCGGGAGTGTGTTTGAGCAGTTCTTC.